Listed below are T cell receptor beta chains from one sample, sequenced in a study of cytomegalovirus exposure and HLA in healthy donors. Assay: immunoSEQ multiplex PCR; the TCRdb copy retains only in-frame clones and omits some. The data show 100,000 or so clones, with approximately 72% seen just once and roughly a tenth held by the top ten. The specimen sequenced was PBMCs. These receptors were collected from a man aged 25 to 40 in good health and CMV-seropositive. Both conserved end residues are part of each CDR3. D genes are given only for firm matches. Only part of the rows carry a size: once, few, many, or a class if the clone is expanded.

abundance,j_gene,d_gene,v_gene,CDR3nt,CDR3aa
-,TRBJ1-5,-,TRBV2,TGTGCCAGCAGGAAAACAGAAATGGATAGCAATCAGCCCCAGCATTTT,CASRKTEMDSNQPQHF
few,TRBJ2-1,-,TRBV4-2,TGTGCCAGCAGCCAAGACGCCGGAGGGGGCAAGGGGGGTGAGCAGTTCTTC,CASSQDAGGGKGGEQFF
-,TRBJ2-2,TRBD1,TRBV7-8,TGTGCCAGCAGCCCGCGACAGGGGGCCAGGATAGGGGAGCTGTTTTTT,CASSPRQGARIGELFF
-,TRBJ2-2,-,TRBV6-4,TGTGCCAGCAGTGACTCGAGTTTAGGACAGTGGATCGCCACCGGGGAGCTGTTTTTT,CASSDSSLGQWIATGELFF
-,TRBJ1-1,-,TRBV9,TGTGCCAGCAGCGTAGACGACAGGCCGGGCGGCACTGAAGCTTTCTTT,CASSVDDRPGGTEAFF
-,TRBJ1-1,TRBD1,TRBV18,TGTGCCAGCTCACCATCAGGGGGACATAATAAGGGTGAAGCTTTCTTT,CASSPSGGHNKGEAFF
-,TRBJ2-2,TRBD1,TRBV2,TGTGCCAGCAGTGGACAGGGTTTGAGGGAGCTGTTTTTT,CASSGQGLRELFF
few,TRBJ1-5,-,TRBV10-3,TGTGCCATCAGTGTGACAGGAGCTAGCAATCAGCCCCAGCATTTT,CAISVTGASNQPQHF
-,TRBJ1-5,-,TRBV9,TGTGCCAGCAGCGAGGGGCAGGGCTTTCAGCCCCAGCATTTT,CASSEGQGFQPQHF
-,TRBJ2-3,-,TRBV9,TGTGCCAGCAGCGTTGGGGGACTTAGCACAGATACGCAGTATTTT,CASSVGGLSTDTQYF
-,TRBJ2-3,-,TRBV7-9,TGTGCCAGCAGCTTGCGTCTAGCTAGCACAGATACGCAGTATTTT,CASSLRLASTDTQYF
-,TRBJ1-2,TRBD1,TRBV30,TGTGCCTGGATGGGACAGGGGGCCCGTCCCTATGGCTACACCTTC,CAWMGQGARPYGYTF
-,TRBJ2-1,-,TRBV13,TGTGCCAGCAGCTTAGACCCAACAAATGAGCAGTTCTTC,CASSLDPTNEQFF
-,TRBJ2-1,TRBD2,TRBV30,TGTGCTTGGAGTTTTGGGGCGGGGGACTTCTCCTACAATGAGCAGTTCTTC,CAWSFGAGDFSYNEQFF
-,TRBJ2-7,TRBD1,TRBV27,TGTGCCAGCAGTTTCGGGACAGCGGCTGGGCTTGAGCAGTACTTC,CASSFGTAAGLEQYF
-,TRBJ1-5,-,TRBV6-1,TGTGCCAGCAGAAACAGGGATTGGAGCAATCAGCCCCAGCATTTT,CASRNRDWSNQPQHF
-,TRBJ1-1,TRBD1,TRBV9,TGTGCCAGCAGCGACCCTTCGGGACAGGGAAGTACTGAAGCTTTCTTT,CASSDPSGQGSTEAFF